Below, 31 T cell receptor beta chains from the same sample are listed, as sequenced in a study of T-cell memory formation after mild COVID-19. MiXCR was run by TCRdb on the 5' RACE reads, yielding one entry per CDR3 protein. The table includes under 200,000 distinct CDR3 sequences, roughly 13% detected once. The sequenced sample was PBMCs or a T cell subset sorted from them (not recorded which). Source of these receptors: a man aged 18 to 30 who had mild COVID-19 (a few samples of this study predate the infection). Cell type and time point are not known.

The V and J genes are TRBV4-1 and TRBJ1-1; 7 bases line up with TRBD1. The CDR3 loop spans 15 amino acids. V lost 0 bases to trimming and J lost 9 bases; unmatched junction nucleotides: 10. Germline loops: CDR1 MGHRA, CDR2 YSYEKL. CDR3 sequence (DNA): TGCGCCAGCAGCCAAGATCGGGTTTCCAGGGGGAAAGCTTTCTTT. Amino acid sequence: CASSQDRVSRGKAFF.

Many counts were recorded for this clonotype. The chain is built from TRBV11-2 and TRBJ2-5; D is perhaps TRBD2 (5 bases). Germline assignment: CDR1 SGHAT and CDR2 FQNNGV. The ends were cut back, 9 bases at V and 4 bases at J, with 12 bases in the middle. The CDR3 spans 12 residues. The DNA of the CDR3 is TGTGCCAGTCACCGGGGTGGAGAGACCCAGTACTTC. Encoded protein: CASHRGGETQYF.

This clonotype was seen a few times. The J gene is TRBJ2-2, the V gene TRBV6-5; D remains unclear. CDR3 length: 17 amino acids. V was trimmed by 5 bases and J by 4 bases, leaving 20 bases between them. Germline V gives CDR1 MNHEY, CDR2 SVGAGI. In DNA, the CDR3 is TGTGCCAGCAGTCTCTACCCCGTGGTGGCCGGCACCGGGGAGCTGTTTTTT. Translation gives CASSLYPVVAGTGELFF.

Only a few counts were recorded for this clonotype. The chain carries TRBV2 and TRBJ1-3; weak D call: TRBD1 (6 bases). The CDR3 sequence is 12 residues long. Germline CDR1 and CDR2: SNHLY and FYNNEI. V lost 6 bases, J lost 8 bases, and 11 bases lay in between. The DNA of the CDR3 is TGTGCCAGCAGAGAGGGGGGGCACACCATATATTTT. This encodes CASREGGHTIYF.

This clonotype occurred a few times. The chain links TRBV3-1 to TRBJ2-7; 10 bases fit TRBD1. Trimming at V came to 3 bases and at J to 0 bases, leaving 5 bases not matched to a gene. The germline V gene encodes CDR1 LGHDT and CDR2 YNNKEL (reference sequence). The CDR3 is made up of 16 amino acids. CDR3 loop: CASSQAGTGDSYEQYF. The CDR3 DNA is TGTGCCAGCAGCCAGGCCGGGACAGGGGACTCCTACGAGCAGTACTTC.

V and J are TRBV7-9 and TRBJ2-7; no firm D call. CDR3 size: 11 residues. CDR1 and CDR2 (germline): SEHNR, FQNEAQ (reference sequence). Trimming stripped 4 bases from V and 6 bases from J, with 7 bases between. CDR3 sequence: CASSSNREQYF. The CDR3 nucleotides are TGTGCCAGCAGCTCAAACCGCGAGCAGTACTTC.

Concerning this clonotype: At one boundary the junction diverges from the germline segment, which might be a read error. The chain combines TRBV7-2 with TRBJ1-3; D possibly corresponds to TRBD1 (5 bases). Per the germline V gene, CDR1 is SGHTA and CDR2 is FQGNSA. The CDR3 is made up of 15 amino acids. This CDR3 is CASRLATGYGNTIYF. The CDR3 DNA follows: TGTGCCAGCAGATTAGCCACAGGTTACGGAAACACCATATATTTT.

This clonotype was seen a few times. V is TRBV6-6 and J is TRBJ1-6, with D perhaps matching TRBD1 (5 bases). The germline gives CDR1 MNHNY, CDR2 SVGAGI (reference sequence). This CDR3 has 14 residues. V lost 3 bases to trimming and J lost 8 bases, with 11 bases between them. The CDR3: CASSYWGEDSPLHF. As DNA, the CDR3 is TGTGCCAGCAGTTATTGGGGGGAGGATTCACCCCTCCACTTT.

The chain couples TRBV6-6 to TRBJ1-2, with D possibly TRBD1 on 6 matching bases. The CDR3 is 13 residues long. CDR1 and CDR2 (germline): MNHNY, SVGAGI (reference sequence). V lost 5 bases to trimming and J lost 9 bases, with 16 bases between them. The CDR3 here is CASSPGDMFSYTF. CDR3 nucleotides: TGTGCCAGCAGTCCCGGGGACATGTTTAGCTACACCTTC.

This chain uses TRBV7-6 with TRBJ2-1; weak D call: TRBD1 (6 bases). The V gene's germline CDR1 is SGHVS and CDR2 FNYEAQ. The CDR3 contains 14 residues. V gave up 5 bases and J gave up 10 bases, with 18 bases separating them. The DNA of the CDR3 is TGTGCCAGCAGCCGAGGGACATCGGTCCCGGAGCAGTTCTTC. Translation: CASSRGTSVPEQFF.

There are many counts of this clonotype. The V call is TRBV7-9, the J call TRBJ1-5; possible D gene TRBD1, 6 bases. The CDR3 has 14 amino acids. Trimming stripped 5 bases from V and 7 bases from J, with 15 bases between. Germline V lookup: CDR1 SEHNR, CDR2 FQNEAQ (reference sequence). As DNA, the CDR3 is TGTGCCAGCAGCCATACAGCAGGGGAACAGCCCCAGCATTTT. Translating gives CASSHTAGEQPQHF.

The CDR3 spells CASSKAGVGNTIYF. The CDR3 region has the DNA TGTGCCAGTTCAAAAGCGGGCGTTGGAAACACCATATATTTT. V and J are TRBV19 and TRBJ1-3; D not resolved. Germline V gene lookup returns CDR1 LNHDA and CDR2 SQIVND (reference sequence). Trimming pared 8 bases from V and 3 bases from J, leaving 14 bases between. CDR3 size: 14 residues.

The rearrangement uses TRBV2 and TRBJ2-5; D call uncertain. Trimming stripped 2 bases from V and 4 bases from J, with 8 bases between. Germline CDR1 reads SNHLY; CDR2 reads FYNNEI. The CDR3 runs 13 residues. CDR3 nucleotide sequence: TGTGCCAGCAGTGAAAGTCAGCGAGAGACCCAGTACTTC. Translated: CASSESQRETQYF.

There are a few counts of this clonotype. V and J are TRBV7-9 and TRBJ1-4; possible D gene TRBD1, 6 bases. Germline V CDR1 and CDR2: SEHNR, FQNEAQ (reference sequence). This CDR3 is built from 15 residues. Trimming shortened V by 5 bases and J by 8 bases, and 18 bases separated the two germline ends. This CDR3 reads CASSESGGLQEKLFF. As DNA, the CDR3 is TGTGCCAGCAGCGAGAGTGGGGGGCTACAGGAAAAACTGTTTTTT.

This clonotype was counted only a few times. The genes are TRBV29-1 and TRBJ1-2, with 10 positions matching TRBD1. V lost 6 bases, J lost 3 bases, and 13 bases stayed unmatched. The CDR3 extends over 16 amino acids. The V gene's germline CDR1 is SQVTM and CDR2 ANQGSEA. CDR3 sequence: CSVRPHLTGGDYGYTF. The CDR3, as DNA: TGCAGCGTCCGACCCCATTTGACAGGGGGCGACTATGGCTACACCTTC.

The rearrangement joins TRBV7-8 to TRBJ1-3; D gene unclear. The germline V and J ends were trimmed by 5 bases and 0 bases, with 14 bases remaining between them. Germline assignment: CDR1 SGHVS and CDR2 FQNEAQ. The CDR3 covers 16 residues. The CDR3 coding sequence is TGTGCCAGCAGCCTTGTGGGCGGGAGCTCTGGAAACACCATATATTTT. Translating gives CASSLVGGSSGNTIYF.

The V and J genes are TRBV7-9 and TRBJ2-7; D remains ambiguous. Trimming removed 6 bases at V and 1 base at J, with 13 bases between. Germline assignment: CDR1 SEHNR and CDR2 FQNEAQ (reference sequence). The CDR3 has 14 residues. CDR3 residues: CASSLTGSSYEQYV. CDR3 nucleotide sequence: TGTGCCAGCAGTTTAACCGGGTCGTCCTACGAGCAGTACGTC.

The chain has TRBV7-2 and TRBJ2-1; TRBD2 is a possible D gene (5 bases). Germline V CDR1 and CDR2: SGHTA, FQGNSA. The CDR3 has 12 residues. V was shortened by 4 bases and J by 13 bases, with 14 bases between the two germline ends. The CDR3 spells CASSSLGIPQFF. CDR3 DNA sequence: TGTGCCAGCAGCTCACTAGGAATCCCCCAGTTCTTC.

The V call is TRBV7-9, the J call TRBJ1-3; a possible D gene is TRBD1 (6 bases). This CDR3 has 14 residues. Looked up from germline, CDR1 is SEHNR and CDR2 is FQNEAQ (reference sequence). The V gene lost 10 bases and the J gene lost 0 bases, with 13 bases spanning the gap. CDR3 DNA sequence: TGTGCCATTTCGCGGGGGGCCTCTGGAAACACCATATATTTT. Translating it yields CAISRGASGNTIYF.

This clonotype was counted only a few times. The gene calls are TRBV5-5 and TRBJ2-3; 8 nucleotides match TRBD1. CDR3 size: 16 residues. CDR1 and CDR2 (germline): SGHKS, YYEKEE (reference sequence). V gave up 0 bases and J gave up 2 bases; unmatched junction bases: 5. The CDR3 nucleotides are TGTGCCAGCAGCTTGGCCCGGGACAGGTTCACAGATACGCAGTATTTT. It translates to CASSLARDRFTDTQYF. The full variable domain, rest sourced from reference TRBV5-5 and TRBJ2-3, is DAGVTQSPTHLIKTRGQQVTLRCSPISGHKSVSWYQQVLGQGPQFIFQYYEKEERGRGNFPDRFSARQFPNYSSELNVNALLLGDSALYLCASSLARDRFTDTQYFGPGTRLTVL.

The chain carries TRBV7-2 and TRBJ2-5, with TRBD2 as a possible D gene (6 bases). The CDR3 has 14 amino acids. CDR1 SGHTA and CDR2 FQGNSA come from the germline V gene. The V and J ends lost 5 bases and 1 base respectively, with 11 bases between them. This CDR3 reads CASSMGLFQETQYF. The CDR3, as DNA: TGTGCCAGCAGCATGGGACTTTTCCAAGAGACCCAGTACTTC. Full variable domain (outside the CDR3, taken from reference TRBV7-2 and TRBJ2-5): GAGVSQSPSNKVTEKGKDVELRCDPISGHTALYWYRQSLGQGLEFLIYFQGNSAPDKSGLPSDRFSAERTGGSVSTLTIQRTQQEDSAVYLCASSMGLFQETQYFGPGTRLLVL.

This chain links TRBV20-1 with TRBJ1-2; no firm D call. Looked up from germline, CDR1 is DFQATT and CDR2 is SNEGSKA (reference sequence). V lost 5 bases to trimming and J lost 8 bases, with 15 bases between them. There are 12 residues in the CDR3. The CDR3 loop is CSAGSPSGGYTF. In DNA form, the CDR3 reads TGCAGTGCTGGTTCACCTTCGGGCGGCTACACCTTC.

This clonotype was recorded a few times. The J gene is TRBJ2-5, the V gene TRBV12-3 or TRBV12-4, with a possible D match to TRBD1 (6 bases). V lost 5 bases, J lost 3 bases, and 13 bases lay in between. This CDR3 has 14 residues. CDR3 DNA sequence: TGTGCCAGCAGTACTCTTGACAGGAAAGAGACCCAGTACTTC. Translated, it gives CASSTLDRKETQYF.

The chain employs TRBV4-1 and TRBJ2-1; 7 bases map to TRBD1. With 2 bases clipped from V and 13 bases from J, the junction kept 8 bases outside the gene matches. The germline gives CDR1 MGHRA, CDR2 YSYEKL. This CDR3 is built from 13 residues. The CDR3 coding sequence is TGCGCCAGCAGCCAACCGCCGACAGGGCGACAGTTCTTC. It specifies CASSQPPTGRQFF.

The V gene is TRBV7-3, the J gene TRBJ2-6; tentatively, D is TRBD2 (5 bases). The CDR3 is 17 amino acids. Per germline, CDR1 SGHTA and CDR2 FQGTGA. The ends were cut back, 5 bases at V and 2 bases at J, with 16 bases in the middle. The CDR3 nucleotides read TGTGCCAGCAGCGTGAACGGCGCGGGCACTGGGGCCAACGTCCTGACTTTC. Amino acids: CASSVNGAGTGANVLTF.

The rearrangement uses TRBV5-4 and TRBJ2-7; the match to TRBD2 covers 8 bases. Per germline, CDR1 SGHNT and CDR2 YYREEE (reference sequence). With V trimmed by 10 bases and J by 2 bases, 8 bases remained unmatched. This CDR3 region has 13 residues. CDR3 protein: CALSSGPTYEQYF. The DNA for the CDR3 is TGTGCCCTCTCTAGCGGGCCCACCTACGAGCAGTACTTC.

This clonotype was detected only a few times. This chain connects TRBV20-1 to TRBJ2-5; perhaps TRBD1 as D (7 bases). Germline loops: CDR1 DFQATT, CDR2 SNEGSKA (reference sequence). V was shortened by 6 bases and J by 1 base, with 18 bases between the two germline ends. The CDR3 spans 15 residues. The CDR3 sequence: CSATQGGHSQETQYF. The CDR3 nucleotides read TGCAGTGCCACTCAGGGGGGACATAGCCAAGAGACCCAGTACTTC.

This clonotype came up a few times. The chain is built from TRBV9 and TRBJ2-2; D possibly uses TRBD1 or TRBD2 (5 bases each). The germline CDR1 and CDR2 sequences are SGDLS and YYNGEE. Trimming stripped 0 bases from V and 4 bases from J, with 13 bases between. The CDR3 contains 16 residues. This CDR3 reads CASSVAGTQTTGELFF. In DNA form, the CDR3 reads TGTGCCAGCAGCGTAGCCGGGACCCAGACCACCGGGGAGCTGTTTTTT. The whole variable domain, filled in from reference TRBV9 and TRBJ2-2, reads DSGVTQTPKHLITATGQRVTLRCSPRSGDLSVYWYQQSLDQGLQFLIQYYNGEERAKGNILERFSAQQFPDLHSELNLSSLELGDSALYFCASSVAGTQTTGELFFGEGSRLTVL.

The chain recombines TRBV7-7 with TRBJ2-5; maybe TRBD2 (6 bases). This CDR3 region has 15 residues. V lost 3 bases and J 5 bases, leaving 16 bases between the germline ends. CDR1 is SSHAT and CDR2 is FNYEAQ in the germline V gene (reference sequence). Here the CDR3 reads CASSFIGAGRETQYF. CDR3 DNA sequence: TGTGCCAGCAGCTTCATCGGGGCGGGGCGGGAGACCCAGTACTTC.

This clonotype was observed a few times. This chain joins TRBV20-1 and TRBJ1-1, with D possibly matching TRBD1 (5 bases). The CDR3 is made up of 14 amino acids. The V end lost 5 bases, the J end lost 1 base, and 14 bases lay between the germline ends. Germline CDR1 is DFQATT and CDR2 is SNEGSKA (reference sequence). The CDR3 spells CSAHLGGANTEAFF. The DNA of the CDR3 is TGCAGTGCTCATTTGGGAGGGGCGAACACTGAAGCTTTCTTT.

This clonotype occurred a few times. The J gene is TRBJ1-2, the V gene TRBV20-1; D is unresolved. Trimming took off 6 bases at V and 2 bases at J, with 19 bases between the two ends. The CDR3 spans 15 residues. From germline, CDR1 is DFQATT and CDR2 SNEGSKA (reference sequence). The CDR3 bases are TGCAGTGCCCCAACAAACGCCCCCGGAAACTATGGCTACACCTTC. This translates into CSAPTNAPGNYGYTF.